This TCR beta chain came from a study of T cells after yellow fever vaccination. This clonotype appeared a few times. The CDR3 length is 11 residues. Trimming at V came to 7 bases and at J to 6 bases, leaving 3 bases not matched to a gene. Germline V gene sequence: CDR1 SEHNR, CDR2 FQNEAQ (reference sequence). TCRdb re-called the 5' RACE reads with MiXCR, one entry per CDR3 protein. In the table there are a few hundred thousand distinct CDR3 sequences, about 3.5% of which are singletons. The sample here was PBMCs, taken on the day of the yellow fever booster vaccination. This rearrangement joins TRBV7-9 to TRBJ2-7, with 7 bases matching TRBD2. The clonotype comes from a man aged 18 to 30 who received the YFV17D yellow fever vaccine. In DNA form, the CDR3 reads TGTGCCAGCACCTCTAGCGGCGAGCAGTACTTC. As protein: CASTSSGEQYF.